The present TCR beta chain was sequenced within a study of cytomegalovirus exposure and HLA in healthy donors. Study-level information: The roughly 110 validation repertoires matched the approximately 670 first-cohort repertoires in platform, a later analysis reported.

CDR3 length: 16 amino acids. From germline, CDR1 is KGHSH and CDR2 LQKENI. The ends lost 3 bases at V and 5 bases at J; junction bases unmatched: 7. The table came from immunoSEQ multiplex PCR; TCRdb's copy has only in-frame clones and leaves some out. The profile covers 150,000 to 200,000 clones, with approximately 90% appearing a single time and around 3% taken by the ten largest. Sequencing input: PBMCs. The TCR originated in a man aged 18 to 29 in good health and CMV-seronegative. The genes are TRBV18 and TRBJ2-2, with 9 bases that match TRBD1. CDR3 protein: CASSPLTGGGTGELFF. Written as DNA, the CDR3 is TGTGCCAGCTCACCCTTGACAGGGGGTGGAACCGGGGAGCTGTTTTTT.